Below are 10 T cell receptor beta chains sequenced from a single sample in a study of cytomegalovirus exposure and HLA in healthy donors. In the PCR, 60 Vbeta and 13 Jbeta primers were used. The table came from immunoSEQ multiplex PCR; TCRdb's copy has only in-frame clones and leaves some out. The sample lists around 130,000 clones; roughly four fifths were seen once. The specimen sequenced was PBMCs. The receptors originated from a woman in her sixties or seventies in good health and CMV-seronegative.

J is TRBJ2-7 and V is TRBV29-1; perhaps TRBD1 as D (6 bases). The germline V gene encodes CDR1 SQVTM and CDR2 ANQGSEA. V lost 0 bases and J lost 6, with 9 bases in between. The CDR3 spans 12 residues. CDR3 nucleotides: TGCAGCGTTGAAGAGTTCAGGGGCGAGCAGTACTTC. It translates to CSVEEFRGEQYF.

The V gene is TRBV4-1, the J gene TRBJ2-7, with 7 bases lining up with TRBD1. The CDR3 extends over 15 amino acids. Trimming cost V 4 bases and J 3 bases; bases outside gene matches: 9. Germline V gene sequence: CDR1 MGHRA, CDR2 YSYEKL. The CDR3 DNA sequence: TGCGCCAGCAGCCGAGGAAGGGACAGTGACTACGAGCAGTACTTC. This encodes CASSRGRDSDYEQYF.

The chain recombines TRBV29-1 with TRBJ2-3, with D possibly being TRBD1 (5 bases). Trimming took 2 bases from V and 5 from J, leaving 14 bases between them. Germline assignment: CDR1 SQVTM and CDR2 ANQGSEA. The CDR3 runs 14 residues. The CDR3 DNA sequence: TGCAGCGTTGAACAGGGTGATCGTTTAGATACGCAGTATTTT. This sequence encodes CSVEQGDRLDTQYF.

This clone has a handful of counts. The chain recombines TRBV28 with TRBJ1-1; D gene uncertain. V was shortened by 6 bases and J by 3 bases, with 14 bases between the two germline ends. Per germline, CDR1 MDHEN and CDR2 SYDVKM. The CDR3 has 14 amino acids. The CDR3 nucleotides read TGTGCCAGCAGCTTTTTAGCCGCGGACACTGAAGCTTTCTTT. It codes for CASSFLAADTEAFF. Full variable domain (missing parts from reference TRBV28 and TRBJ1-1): DVKVTQSSRYLVKRTGEKVFLECVQDMDHENMFWYRQDPGLGLRLIYFSYDVKMKEKGDIPEGYSVSREKKERFSLILESASTNQTSMYLCASSFLAADTEAFFGQGTRLTVV.

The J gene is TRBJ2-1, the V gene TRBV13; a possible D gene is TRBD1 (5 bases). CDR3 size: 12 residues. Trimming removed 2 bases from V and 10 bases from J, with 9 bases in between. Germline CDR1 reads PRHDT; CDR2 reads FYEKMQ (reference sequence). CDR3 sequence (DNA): TGTGCCAGCAGCTTAAGGGGCCGGGAGCAGTTCTTC. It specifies CASSLRGREQFF.

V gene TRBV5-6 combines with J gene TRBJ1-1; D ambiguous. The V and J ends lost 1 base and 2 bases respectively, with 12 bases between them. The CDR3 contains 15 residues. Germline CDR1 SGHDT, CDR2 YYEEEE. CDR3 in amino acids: CASSLSQILNTEAFF. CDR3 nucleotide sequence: TGTGCCAGCAGCTTGTCGCAGATTTTAAACACTGAAGCTTTCTTT.

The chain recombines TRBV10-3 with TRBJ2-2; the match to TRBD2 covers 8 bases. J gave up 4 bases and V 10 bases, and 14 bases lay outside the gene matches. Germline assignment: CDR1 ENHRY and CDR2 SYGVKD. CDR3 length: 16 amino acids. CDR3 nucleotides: TGTGCCACCCGGTCGAGCGGGAGCGAGGGCACCGGGGAGCTGTTTTTT. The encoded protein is CATRSSGSEGTGELFF.

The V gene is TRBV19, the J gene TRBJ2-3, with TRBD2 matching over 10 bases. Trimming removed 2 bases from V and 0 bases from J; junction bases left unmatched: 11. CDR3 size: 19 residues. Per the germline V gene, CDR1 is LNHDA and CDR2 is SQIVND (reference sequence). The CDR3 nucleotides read TGTGCCAGTAGTATAAGAGGGCTAGCGGGAGACAGAAGCACAGATACGCAGTATTTT. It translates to CASSIRGLAGDRSTDTQYF.

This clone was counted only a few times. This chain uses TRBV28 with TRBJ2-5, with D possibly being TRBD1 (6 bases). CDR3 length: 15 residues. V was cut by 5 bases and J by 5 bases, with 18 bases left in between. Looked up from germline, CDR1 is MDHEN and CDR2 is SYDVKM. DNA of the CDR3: TGTGCCAGCAGTCCGGAGACAGGTCCGAGGGAGACCCAGTACTTC. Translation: CASSPETGPRETQYF.

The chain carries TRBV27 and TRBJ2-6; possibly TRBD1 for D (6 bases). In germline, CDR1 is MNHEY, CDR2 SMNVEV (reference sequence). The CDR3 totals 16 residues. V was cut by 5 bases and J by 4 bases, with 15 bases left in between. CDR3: CASSPGVGGGANVLTF. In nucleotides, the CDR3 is TGTGCCAGCAGTCCCGGGGTAGGGGGAGGGGCCAACGTCCTGACTTTC. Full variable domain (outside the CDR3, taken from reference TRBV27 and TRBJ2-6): EAQVTQNPRYLITVTGKKLTVTCSQNMNHEYMSWYRQDPGLGLRQIYYSMNVEVTDKGDVPEGYKVSRKEKRNFPLILESPSPNQTSLYFCASSPGVGGGANVLTFGAGSRLTVL.